Following are 25 T cell receptor beta chains from one sample sequenced in a study of blood T cells in healthy people across ages. A sample-barcoded 5' primer and a J-beta primer mix were used in a second PCR of about 7 to 11 cycles. Via MiXCR, TCRdb re-called the 5' RACE reads, giving one row per CDR3 protein. This table has around 800,000 distinct CDR3 sequences, about a quarter appearing once. These records were also assigned to another study, of T cells of mothers and their children.

The sample consisted of blood. The receptors were sampled from a boy aged 5-17 years in good health.

The rearrangement uses TRBV5-1 and TRBJ2-5; TRBD2 might be the D (6 bases). Trimming cost V 3 bases and J 2 bases, with 11 bases left between them. The CDR3 is made up of 14 amino acids. Germline V gives CDR1 SGHRS, CDR2 YFSETQ. CDR3 protein: CASSWRDSQETQYF. The CDR3 DNA is TGCGCCAGCAGCTGGCGGGACTCTCAAGAGACCCAGTACTTC.

This clonotype was recorded once. The CDR3 does not end in the conserved phenylalanine or tryptophan, so this is likely a read error. CDR3 DNA sequence: TGTGCCACCATCCCGCTGGCAGGGATGGGGCTCACTGAAGCTTTCCTT. This translates into CATIPLAGMGLTEAFL. This rearrangement joins TRBV6-2 or TRBV6-3 to TRBJ1-1; possibly TRBD1 for D (5 bases). CDR3 size: 16 residues. In germline, CDR1 is MNHEY, CDR2 SVGEGT. V shed 10 bases and J shed 4 bases, with 25 bases lying between them.

A few counts support this clonotype. The chain is built from TRBV28 and TRBJ2-5, with 11 bases aligning to TRBD2. The CDR3 covers 16 residues. Germline V lookup: CDR1 MDHEN, CDR2 SYDVKM. Germline trimming cut 7 bases from V and 0 bases from J; bases unmatched to any gene: 7. This CDR3 reads CASIPGLAAYQETQYF. The CDR3 coding sequence is TGTGCCAGCATCCCGGGACTAGCGGCTTACCAAGAGACCCAGTACTTC.

This clonotype was picked up a small number of times. The chain has TRBV28 and TRBJ2-7; D is perhaps TRBD2 (5 bases). This CDR3 contains 13 residues. From germline, CDR1 is MDHEN and CDR2 SYDVKM. V was cut by 6 bases and J by 3 bases, with 12 bases left in between. The CDR3 sequence: CASSQTRHYEQYF. CDR3 sequence (DNA): TGTGCCAGCAGCCAAACTAGACACTACGAGCAGTACTTC.

This chain uses TRBV5-1 with TRBJ2-5, with D maybe TRBD1 (7 bases). The J call may be mistaken, given a closer DNA end match to TRBJ2-1. The CDR3 length is 15 residues. In germline, CDR1 is SGHRS, CDR2 YFSETQ. The CDR3 protein is CASSFRGTVPNEQFF. The CDR3 DNA reads TGCGCCAGCAGCTTCCGCGGGACAGTCCCCAATGAGCAGTTCTTC.

The chain employs TRBV7-9 and TRBJ1-1; D unclear. Germline-derived CDR1 and CDR2 are SEHNR and FQNEAQ (reference sequence). This CDR3 region has 14 residues. Deletions cut 1 base from V and 1 base from J, with 7 bases between. The CDR3 DNA is TGTGCCAGCAGCTTAGGTTGGGCGAACACTGAAGCTTTCTTT. Residues: CASSLGWANTEAFF. The full variable domain, rest sourced from reference TRBV7-9 and TRBJ1-1, is DTGVSQNPRHKITKRGQNVTFRCDPISEHNRLYWYRQTLGQGPEFLTYFQNEAQLEKSRLLSDRFSAERPKGSFSTLEIQRTEQGDSAMYLCASSLGWANTEAFFGQGTRLTVV.

The CDR3 DNA reads TGTGCCAGCAGCCCCTATAGCGGGGGGGACGGTGAGACCCAGTACTTC. It is translated as CASSPYSGGDGETQYF. The chain is built from TRBV3-1 and TRBJ2-5; 11 bases line up with TRBD2. Germline CDR1 LGHDT, CDR2 YNNKEL (reference sequence). J lost 5 bases, V lost 4 bases, and 9 bases had no gene match. The CDR3 extends over 16 amino acids.

The chain joins TRBV9 to TRBJ2-1; D remains unclear. Trimming stripped 0 bases from V and 5 bases from J, with 9 bases between. The CDR3 is 14 amino acids. Germline V gives CDR1 SGDLS, CDR2 YYNGEE. This CDR3 reads CASSVATFDNEQFF. CDR3 coding DNA: TGTGCCAGCAGCGTAGCTACATTTGACAATGAGCAGTTCTTC.

This chain connects TRBV7-9 to TRBJ2-5; no firm D call. V dropped 3 bases and J dropped 2 bases, with 13 bases sitting between them. This CDR3 has 15 amino acids. Per germline, CDR1 SEHNR and CDR2 FQNEAQ (reference sequence). CDR3 sequence: CASSFLLTTQETQYF. DNA of the CDR3: TGTGCCAGCAGCTTCCTTCTCACGACGCAAGAGACCCAGTACTTC.

This clonotype was seen ten or more times. The chain is built from TRBV28 and TRBJ2-7; D perhaps matches TRBD2 (5 bases). This CDR3 is 14 amino acids long. Trimming took 7 bases from V and 2 from J, leaving 15 bases between them. Per the germline V gene, CDR1 is MDHEN and CDR2 is SYDVKM. This CDR3 reads CASKPGLAAYEQYF. The CDR3 DNA reads TGTGCCAGCAAGCCGGGCCTAGCAGCCTACGAGCAGTACTTC.

The rearrangement links TRBV10-3 to TRBJ2-2; tentative D call: TRBD1 (6 bases). Looked up from germline, CDR1 is ENHRY and CDR2 is SYGVKD. The CDR3 covers 12 residues. V shed 10 bases and J shed 3 bases, with 9 bases lying between them. This CDR3 is CASGQYTGELFF. In DNA form, the CDR3 reads TGTGCCAGCGGACAGTACACCGGGGAGCTGTTTTTT.

This chain uses TRBV21-1 with TRBJ1-5; the table's D gene call, TRBD1, was not cross checked with the DNA. TRBV21-1 counts as a pseudogene. The CDR3 has 14 residues. Here the CDR3 DNA reads TGTGCCAGCAGCAAAGGAGGGGACAATCAGCCCCAGCATTTT. Translation: CASSKGGDNQPQHF.

The chain joins TRBV20-1 to TRBJ2-3; TRBD1 agrees at 9 bases. Germline V gene sequence: CDR1 DFQATT, CDR2 SNEGSKA (reference sequence). The CDR3 is made up of 13 amino acids. CDR3 DNA sequence: TGCGGTATCGGACAGGGGAGAACAGATACGCAGTATTTT. Amino acids: CGIGQGRTDTQYF.

The rearrangement links TRBV7-2 to TRBJ2-5, with D unclear. Trimming took off 5 bases at V and 0 bases at J, with 13 bases between the two ends. The CDR3 spans 15 residues. Germline CDR1 SGHTA, CDR2 FQGNSA. CDR3 DNA: TGTGCCAGCAGCCCTGGGTTACCGTACCAAGAGACCCAGTACTTC. This sequence encodes CASSPGLPYQETQYF.

A few counts support this clonotype. The rearrangement links TRBV28 to TRBJ1-1; 9 bases map to TRBD1. CDR3 size: 14 residues. Unmatched junction bases numbered 4, after V lost 4 bases and J lost 4 bases. Looked up from germline, CDR1 is MDHEN and CDR2 is SYDVKM. The CDR3 spells CASSWTGVGTEAFF. The CDR3 DNA sequence: TGTGCCAGCAGTTGGACAGGGGTGGGCACTGAAGCTTTCTTT.

Only a few counts were recorded for this clonotype. The rearrangement uses TRBV20-1 and TRBJ2-2, with D perhaps matching TRBD2 (7 bases). This CDR3 has 14 amino acids. Germline V gives CDR1 DFQATT, CDR2 SNEGSKA (reference sequence). V shed 1 base and J shed 4 bases, with 10 bases lying between them. CDR3 amino acids: CSARGGGTTGELFF. The CDR3, as DNA: TGCAGTGCTAGAGGCGGGGGCACCACCGGGGAGCTGTTTTTT.

The table lists this clonotype with a few counts. This rearrangement joins TRBV7-9 to TRBJ2-5; TRBD1 agrees at 7 bases. The ends lost 0 bases at V and 3 bases at J; junction bases unmatched: 4. The V gene's germline CDR1 is SEHNR and CDR2 FQNEAQ (reference sequence). The CDR3 covers 15 residues. The CDR3 here is CASSLARTGEETQYF. CDR3 bases: TGTGCCAGCAGCTTAGCCCGGACAGGTGAAGAGACCCAGTACTTC.

Here the CDR3 DNA reads TGTGCCAGCAAAGGGACAGGGAATCAGCCCCAGCATTTT. Protein product: CASKGTGNQPQHF. This sequence joins TRBV6-5 and TRBJ1-5; TRBD1 agrees at 9 bases. With 7 bases clipped from V and 4 bases from J, the junction kept 2 bases outside the gene matches. This CDR3 region has 13 residues. Germline V gene sequence: CDR1 MNHEY, CDR2 SVGAGI.

The gene calls are TRBV20-1 and TRBJ2-1, with D possibly being TRBD1 or TRBD2 (5 bases each). Trimming cost V 8 bases and J 8 bases, with 13 bases left between them. The CDR3 covers 11 residues. In germline, CDR1 is DFQATT, CDR2 SNEGSKA (reference sequence). The DNA for the CDR3 is TGCAGTTCGAGGGGACCCGATGAGCAGTTCTTC. Translating it yields CSSRGPDEQFF.

This clonotype was seen a handful of times. V usage is TRBV4-1 and J usage is TRBJ1-2, with D possibly matching TRBD1 (5 bases). CDR3 length equals 14 residues. V was cut by 1 base and J by 8 bases, with 14 bases left in between. Germline CDR1 is MGHRA and CDR2 is YSYEKL. The CDR3 protein is CASSQAGREGGYTF. The DNA for the CDR3 is TGCGCCAGCAGCCAAGCGGGCAGGGAGGGAGGCTACACCTTC.

The gene calls are TRBV20-1 and TRBJ2-5, with 7 positions matching TRBD2. Losses at the gene ends were 5 bases for V and 4 bases for J; bases not matched to a gene: 7. The CDR3 runs 13 residues. Germline lookup yields CDR1 DFQATT and CDR2 SNEGSKA (reference sequence). The CDR3 loop is CSAGGGLPETQYF. The CDR3 nucleotides read TGCAGTGCTGGGGGGGGACTCCCAGAGACCCAGTACTTC.

The rearrangement uses TRBV14 and TRBJ2-1; D is perhaps TRBD1 (6 bases). V lost 2 bases to trimming and J lost 14 bases, with 13 bases between them. Germline V lookup: CDR1 SGHDN, CDR2 FVKESK. The CDR3 loop spans 12 amino acids. The CDR3 region has the DNA TGTGCCAGCAGCCAATCTGGGGGCTCGGAGTTCTTC. Translation gives CASSQSGGSEFF. Complete variable domain (other parts from reference TRBV14 and TRBJ2-1): EAGVTQFPSHSVIEKGQTVTLRCDPISGHDNLYWYRRVMGKEIKFLLHFVKESKQDESGMPNNRFLAERTGGTYSTLKVQPAELEDSGVYFCASSQSGGSEFFGPGTRLTVL.

J is TRBJ2-1 and V is TRBV3-1; D gene ambiguous. The CDR3 has 12 residues. The germline V gene encodes CDR1 LGHDT and CDR2 YNNKEL (reference sequence). Deletions cut 4 bases from V and 15 bases from J, with 16 bases between. CDR3 loop: CASSPDPSAVFF. CDR3 nucleotides: TGTGCCAGCAGCCCGGACCCGAGTGCGGTGTTCTTC.

This clonotype was observed a handful of times. V and J are TRBV12-3 or TRBV12-4 and TRBJ1-6; 9 bases are shared with TRBD1. V dropped 6 bases and J dropped 5; count of bases not matched to a gene: 2. The CDR3 spans 14 residues. The CDR3 reads CASRQGAHNSPLHF. The CDR3 DNA sequence: TGTGCCAGCAGACAGGGGGCCCATAATTCACCCCTCCACTTT.

Comments on this clonotype: A read error may account for a junction end that differs from germline. The chain combines TRBV7-7 with TRBJ2-1, with a tentative D call TRBD1 (6 bases). The CDR3 has 13 amino acids. Germline V gene sequence: CDR1 SSHAT, CDR2 FNYEAQ (reference sequence). The CDR3 is CASSLDRLNEQFF. In DNA, the CDR3 is TGTGCTAGCAGCTTGGACAGACTCAATGAGCAGTTCTTC.